Described below is a single T cell receptor beta chain sequence and its context. Trimming left V 0 bases short and J 5 bases short, with 14 bases between. The CDR3 runs to 15 residues. Germline assignment: CDR1 SGDLS and CDR2 YYNGEE. How the authors handled the data: The assay estimated nucleated cells by amplifying reference gene primers. Repertoires were generated with immunoSEQ multiplex PCR, while TCRdb's copy carries only in-frame clones and drops some. V, J and clone size reflect that table, while D and trimming were determined from the DNA. The data contain about 120,000 clones, 85% to 90% of them singletons. This entry comes from a study of blood T cell repertoires in COVID-19. In the study overall: Sites in the United States, Italy and Spain provided acute and convalescent COVID-19 samples. T cells, B-cell-depleted T cells, or PBMCs supplied cDNA or gDNA.

The TCR was taken from a man at least 80 years old with active or convalescent COVID-19. The specimen was peripheral blood. The chain carries TRBV9 and TRBJ1-2; a weak D match, TRBD1 (6 bases). CDR3 region: CASSVGATGKYGYTF. The CDR3 DNA follows: TGTGCCAGCAGCGTAGGTGCGACAGGCAAATATGGCTACACCTTC. Full variable domain (rest looked up from reference TRBV9 and TRBJ1-2): DSGVTQTPKHLITATGQRVTLRCSPRSGDLSVYWYQQSLDQGLQFLIQYYNGEERAKGNILERFSAQQFPDLHSELNLSSLELGDSALYFCASSVGATGKYGYTFGSGTRLTVV.